This record covers a single T cell receptor (beta chain). The antigen this receptor binds is unknown. No base quality values were provided; no much bigger clone lies one nucleotide off. These data are taken from a study of Graves' ophthalmopathy and Graves' hyperthyroidism (dated by TCRdb to 2016 to 2019). The study in broad terms: Peripheral blood samples were taken at the time of initial diagnosis, before any treatment was given. TCR beta repertoire signatures were used to distinguish Graves' ophthalmopathy from Graves' hyperthyroidism and to predict progression to ophthalmopathy. In total, some 130 blood samples were TCR-sequenced: 43 ophthalmopathy, some 75 hyperthyroidism and around 17 hyperthyroidism-to-ophthalmopathy patients. To explore V-J signatures that distinguish ophthalmopathy from hyperthyroidism, a discovery set of about 99 patients was enrolled, made up of 43 with ophthalmopathy and some 56 with stable hyperthyroidism. An independent validation cohort comprised roughly 20 hyperthyroidism patients and 15 to 17 patients who later progressed from hyperthyroidism to ophthalmopathy. In more than five hyperthyroidism patients, the T-cell repertoires found in thyroid tissue were compared with those found in blood. Following sampling, methimazole starting at 30 mg daily was administered to hyperthyroidism patients, and high-dose intravenous methylprednisolone was administered to ophthalmopathy patients.

Study-wide findings and limitations: No statistical method was used to set the sample size in advance, and the investigators knew which group each participant was assigned to. Most expanded thyroid clonotypes with frequency above 0.001 were also detected in blood, suggesting blood repertoires may reflect the thyroid immune response. In cross-validation, the 13-signature model distinguished ophthalmopathy from stable hyperthyroidism with around 86% sensitivity and over 81% specificity, while in the test set the corresponding values were around 79% and 71%. In validation, the model predicted ophthalmopathy progression with about 64% sensitivity and less than 80% specificity; 12 predicted patients were CT-confirmed with GO in a median of approximately 6.5 months.

Ophthalmopathy patients were characterized by moderately to severely active disease, a Clinical Activity Score of at least 3, a NOSPECS grade of at least 4, and a disease duration under 3 months. Patients with other autoimmune diseases, uncontrolled infections, pregnancy or lactation were excluded from the study. Diagnosis was based on clinical symptoms, serum thyroxine, TRAb, thyroid ultrasound and orbital computed tomography. Using Ficoll-Paque density gradient centrifugation, PBMCs were isolated from 9 to 10 ml of fresh peripheral blood. Trizol reagent was used to extract the total RNA, and its quality was then checked on an Agilent 2100 Bioanalyzer. CDR1 and CDR2 are drawn from the germline V gene: ENHRY, SYGVKD. From its cysteine to its phenylalanine, the CDR3 spans 15 amino acids. Only the CDR3 part of the read is kept: 45 bases, read in frame from the first base. V has 11 bases trimmed and J has 4 bases trimmed; junction bases matching no gene number 15.

TCR beta CDR3 regions were amplified from RNA transcripts for repertoire sequencing. A first-round RT-PCR used HTBI primers with the Qiagen OneStep RT-PCR kit, followed by a second-round multiplex PCR, size selection and purification. The libraries underwent paired-end sequencing with 100 bp reads on an Illumina HiSeq2000. The authors processed their data as follows. SOAPnuke was used to process the reads, removing any read that contained adapters or uncalled bases, had a mean Phred below 15, or lacked an exact match to the constant primer or identifier. COPE v1.2.5 was used to merge the high-quality paired reads. Unique nucleotide sequences were defined as clonotypes and aligned to IMGT TRB V, D and J references using MiTCR v1.1. Analysis was restricted to V-J combinations with a frequency above 0.0001, which covered roughly 99% of repertoires. A TCR clonal expansion and chaos score per V-J combination was defined as the ratio of F50 clonal expansion to chaos observed in the TCRdist matrix. Welch's t-statistics and random forest were used to reduce features to 13 V-J combinations, which were fed into a naive Bayes classifier. Thyroid-blood repertoire similarity was quantified with the Morisita-Horn index. TCRdb reprocessed the public reads (quality trimming at Q25 with fastp, clone calling with MiXCR) and kept in-frame beta chains. Every entry covers one CDR3 protein and lists the most common genes and DNA from its rows. These V and J calls originate from TCRdb's pipeline instead of the authors' own analysis. This sample has about 240,000 distinct CDR3 sequences in its table, and 45% of those were observed once. The ten largest clones capture roughly 50% of the sample.

The V and J segments used are TRBV10-3 and TRBJ2-7, with 9 bases in between that match TRBD1. The origin of this receptor is an adult man with Graves' ophthalmopathy. The specimen sequenced was peripheral blood. The CDR3 corresponds to CAVKVFRDREYEQYF. The nucleotide sequence reads TGTGCCGTCAAGGTATTCCGGGACAGGGAATACGAGCAGTACTTC.